This TCR beta chain was captured by sequencing in a study of blood T cells in healthy people across ages. Regarding the study as a whole: Age advanced and TCR beta diversity per million T cells fell, roughly linearly.

Germline V gene data show CDR1 as SNHLY and CDR2 as FYNNEI. The CDR3 runs to 12 residues. Deletions cut 7 bases from V and 2 bases from J, with 7 bases between. This clonotype has a handful of counts. Antigen: not known. In terms of origin and age, donors were healthy Caucasian individuals from Russia aged roughly 6 to 100. Alongside a J-beta primer mix, a sample-barcoded 5' primer served in a second PCR lasting 7 to 11 cycles. From the 5' RACE reads, TCRdb called clonotypes with MiXCR, one entry per CDR3 protein. Among some 1.8 million distinct CDR3 sequences, 35% to 50% were seen once, and the ten largest hold 20% to 25%.

The sample was blood. The receptor was derived from a human donor in good health. The chain recombines TRBV2 with TRBJ2-3; D might be TRBD2 (5 bases). This chain's CDR3 is CASTRDTDTQYF. CDR3 sequence (DNA): TGTGCCAGCACCCGGGACACAGATACGCAGTATTTT.